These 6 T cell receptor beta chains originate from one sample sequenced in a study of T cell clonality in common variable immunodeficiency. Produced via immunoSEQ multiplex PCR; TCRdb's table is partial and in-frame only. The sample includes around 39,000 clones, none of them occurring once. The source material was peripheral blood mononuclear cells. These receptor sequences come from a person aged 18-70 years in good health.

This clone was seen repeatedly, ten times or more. The CDR3 is CALGHQGGKLFF. CDR3 bases read: TGTGCCCTAGGACACCAAGGTGGAAAA. The gene calls are TRBV30 and TRBJ1-4; TRBD1 is a possible D gene (5 bases). The sequence runs out 3 residues before the end of the CDR3; the remainder is reconstructed from the germline J gene. CDR3 length equals 12 residues. Germline values: CDR1 GTSNPN, CDR2 SVGIG (reference sequence). V lost 8 bases and J lost 10, with 17 bases in between. The full variable domain, completed using reference TRBV30 and TRBJ1-4, is SQTIHQWPATLVQPVGSPLSLECTVEGTSNPNLYWYRQAAGRGLQLLFYSVGIGQISSEVPQNLSASRPQDRQFILSSKKLLLSDSGFYLCALGHQGGKLFFGSGTQLSVL.

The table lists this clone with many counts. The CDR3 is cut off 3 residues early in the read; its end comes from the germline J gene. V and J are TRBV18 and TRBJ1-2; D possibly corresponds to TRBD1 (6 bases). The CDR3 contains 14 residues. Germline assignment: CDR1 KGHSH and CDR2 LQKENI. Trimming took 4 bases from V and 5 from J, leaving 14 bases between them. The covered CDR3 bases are TGTGCCAGCTCACGCCCGGGCACAGGGTATGGC. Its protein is CASSRPGTGYG. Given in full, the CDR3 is CASSRPGTGYGYTF.

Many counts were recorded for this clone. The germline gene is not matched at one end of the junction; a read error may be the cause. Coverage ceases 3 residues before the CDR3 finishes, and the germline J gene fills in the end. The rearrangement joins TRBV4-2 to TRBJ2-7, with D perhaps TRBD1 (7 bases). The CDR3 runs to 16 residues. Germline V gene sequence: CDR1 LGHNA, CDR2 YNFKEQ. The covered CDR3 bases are TGCGCCAGCAGCCAAGATCGGGGGTACAGGGGAGACGAG. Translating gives CASSQDRGYRGDE. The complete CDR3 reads CASSQDRGYRGDEQYF.

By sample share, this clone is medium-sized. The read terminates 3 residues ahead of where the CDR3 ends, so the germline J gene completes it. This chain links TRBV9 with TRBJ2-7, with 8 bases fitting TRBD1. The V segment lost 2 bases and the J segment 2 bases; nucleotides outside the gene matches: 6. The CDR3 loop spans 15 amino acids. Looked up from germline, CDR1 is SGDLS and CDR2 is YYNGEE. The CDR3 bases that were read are TGTGCCAGCAGCGTCAGGGGGCCCAACCCCTACGAG. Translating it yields CASSVRGPNPYE. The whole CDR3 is CASSVRGPNPYEQYF.

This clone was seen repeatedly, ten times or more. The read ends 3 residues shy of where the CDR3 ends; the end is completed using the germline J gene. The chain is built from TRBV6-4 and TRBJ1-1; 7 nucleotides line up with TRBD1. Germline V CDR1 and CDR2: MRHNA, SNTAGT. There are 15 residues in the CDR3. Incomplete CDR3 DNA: TGTGCCAGCAGTGACTCGGGGGACAGAGTATCCCCC. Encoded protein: CASSDSGDRVSP. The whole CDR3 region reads CASSDSGDRVSPAFF.

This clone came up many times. The CDR3 is CAVALGGAHETQYF. Partial CDR3 DNA: TGTGCCGTCGCCTTGGGGGGGGCGCATGAGACC. The rearrangement links TRBV10-3 to TRBJ2-5, with TRBD2 as a possible D gene (7 bases). The read stops 3 residues short of the end of the CDR3; the missing end is completed from the germline J gene. Germline V gene lookup returns CDR1 ENHRY and CDR2 SYGVKD. V was trimmed by 11 bases and J by 5 bases, leaving 21 bases between them. The length of the CDR3 is 14 residues.